This TCR beta chain was captured by sequencing in a study of radiation and T cells in renal cell carcinoma. Across the study: Nephrectomy followed 15 Gy stereotactic body radiation by 4 weeks.

V was pared by 7 bases and J by 4 bases, with 10 bases of the junction left unmatched. The CDR3 covers 15 residues. CDR1 and CDR2 from the germline V gene are MNHEY and SMNVEV (reference sequence). Data came from immunoSEQ multiplex PCR; TCRdb stores just in-frame clones and leaves some out. Among about 49,000 clones listed, about 83% were seen once. The sample's time point: baseline pretreatment blood. Treatment noted: 15 Gy SBRT to primary tumor, nephrectomy 4 weeks later. Radiation-treated patients gave blood at baseline, week 2 and week 4. The tumor was a clear cell renal cell carcinoma. By frequency in the sample, this clone is medium-sized. Its antigen is currently unknown. The study's findings and limits: From baseline, blood top tumor clonotypes peaked at 2 weeks post-radiation.

This specimen consisted of blood, obtained from a patient whose treatment included radiotherapy and nephrectomy. The chain uses TRBV27 and TRBJ2-5; TRBD1 matches 9 bases. The clonotype was recovered from a woman aged 70 to 79 with renal cell carcinoma. DNA of the CDR3: TGTGCCAGCAACCCGACAGGGGGATCCCCAGAGACCCAGTACTTC. This sequence encodes CASNPTGGSPETQYF.